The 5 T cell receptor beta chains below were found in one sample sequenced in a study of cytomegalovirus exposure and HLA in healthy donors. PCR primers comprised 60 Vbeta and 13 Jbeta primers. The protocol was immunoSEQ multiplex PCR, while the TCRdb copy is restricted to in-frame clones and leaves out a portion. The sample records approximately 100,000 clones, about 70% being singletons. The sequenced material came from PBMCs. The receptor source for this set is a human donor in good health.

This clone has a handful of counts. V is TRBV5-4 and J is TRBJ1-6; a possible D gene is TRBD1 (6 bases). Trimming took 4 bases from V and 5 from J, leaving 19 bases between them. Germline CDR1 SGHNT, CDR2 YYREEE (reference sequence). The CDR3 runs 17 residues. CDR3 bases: TGTGCCAGCAGCCCCCGTACACAGGGCGGTAATAATTCACCCCTCCACTTT. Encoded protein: CASSPRTQGGNNSPLHF.

In DNA, the CDR3 is TGTGCCAGCAGTGGTCCCCCAGGGGCGTTAAGCGAGCAGTACTTC. This encodes CASSGPPGALSEQYF. The J gene is TRBJ2-7, the V gene TRBV28; D might be TRBD1 (6 bases). The ends were cut back, 5 bases at V and 6 bases at J, with 20 bases in the middle. The CDR3 is 15 residues long. Germline-derived CDR1 and CDR2 are MDHEN and SYDVKM. The full variable domain, in which reference TRBV28 and TRBJ2-7 provide the parts outside the CDR3, is DVKVTQSSRYLVKRTGEKVFLECVQDMDHENMFWYRQDPGLGLRLIYFSYDVKMKEKGDIPEGYSVSREKKERFSLILESASTNQTSMYLCASSGPPGALSEQYFGPGTRLTVT.

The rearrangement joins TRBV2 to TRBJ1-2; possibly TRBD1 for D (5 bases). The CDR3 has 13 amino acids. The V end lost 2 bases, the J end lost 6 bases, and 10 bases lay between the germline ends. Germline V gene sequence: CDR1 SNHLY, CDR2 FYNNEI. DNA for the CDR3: TGTGCCAGCAGTGAACTTAGACAGAATGGCTACACCTTC. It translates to CASSELRQNGYTF.

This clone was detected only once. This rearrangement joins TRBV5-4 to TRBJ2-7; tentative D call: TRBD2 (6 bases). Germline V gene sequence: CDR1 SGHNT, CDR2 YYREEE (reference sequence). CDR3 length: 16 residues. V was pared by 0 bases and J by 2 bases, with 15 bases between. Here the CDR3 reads CASSLGGPGVTYEQYF. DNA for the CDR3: TGTGCCAGCAGCTTGGGGGGTCCGGGGGTGACCTACGAGCAGTACTTC.

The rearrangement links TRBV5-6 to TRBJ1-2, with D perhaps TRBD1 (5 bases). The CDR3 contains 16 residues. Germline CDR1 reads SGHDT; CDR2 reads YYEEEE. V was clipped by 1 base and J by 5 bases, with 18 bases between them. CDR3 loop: CASSLRRDGVRYGYTF. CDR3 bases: TGTGCCAGCAGCTTGAGGCGGGACGGCGTCAGATATGGCTACACCTTC.